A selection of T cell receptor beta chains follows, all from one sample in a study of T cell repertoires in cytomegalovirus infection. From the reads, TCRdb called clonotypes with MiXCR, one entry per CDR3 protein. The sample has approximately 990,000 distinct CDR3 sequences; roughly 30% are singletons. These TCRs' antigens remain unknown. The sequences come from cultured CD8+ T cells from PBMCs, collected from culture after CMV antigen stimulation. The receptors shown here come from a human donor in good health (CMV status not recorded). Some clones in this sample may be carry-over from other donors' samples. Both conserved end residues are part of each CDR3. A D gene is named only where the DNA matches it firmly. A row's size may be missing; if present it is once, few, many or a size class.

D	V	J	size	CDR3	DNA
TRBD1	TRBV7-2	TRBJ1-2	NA	CASSLDLRQGAGYGYTF	TGTGCCAGCAGCTTAGATTTGAGACAGGGGGCCGGCTATGGCTACACCTTC
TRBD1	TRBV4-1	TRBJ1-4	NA	CASSPQGQGPEKLFF	TGCGCCAGCAGCCCCCAGGGACAGGGTCCTGAAAAACTGTTTTTT
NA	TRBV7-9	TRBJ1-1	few	CASSLGTETNTEAFF	TGTGCCAGCAGCTTAGGGACAGAAACGAACACTGAAGCTTTCTTT
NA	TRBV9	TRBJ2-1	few	CASSPPGTVFGNNEQFF	TGTGCCAGCAGCCCTCCGGGCACAGTCTTCGGGAACAATGAGCAGTTCTTC
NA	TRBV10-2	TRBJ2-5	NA	CASGGGLTETQYF	TGCGCCAGCGGAGGGGGCCTCACCGAGACCCAGTACTTC
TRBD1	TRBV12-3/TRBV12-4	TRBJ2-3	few	CASIPGQVADTQYF	TGTGCCAGCATCCCGGGACAGGTTGCGGATACGCAGTATTTT
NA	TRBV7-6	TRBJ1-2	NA	CASTAPYLGGNYGYTF	TGTGCCAGCACCGCACCGTACCTGGGAGGGAACTATGGCTACACCTTC
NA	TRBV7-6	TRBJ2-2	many	CASSAGLGRSTSGELFF	TGTGCCAGCAGCGCCGGACTCGGAAGGTCGACCTCCGGGGAGCTGTTTTTT
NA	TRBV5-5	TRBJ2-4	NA	CASSLDVILIQYF	TGTGCCAGCAGCTTGGACGTCATACTCATTCAGTACTTC
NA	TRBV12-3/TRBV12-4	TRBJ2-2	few	CASSPGSWIDTGELFF	TGTGCCAGCAGTCCCGGGTCCTGGATAGACACCGGGGAGCTGTTTTTT
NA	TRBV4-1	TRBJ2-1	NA	CASSQEPPSIYNEQFF	TGCGCCAGCAGCCAAGAACCTCCTTCGATTTACAATGAGCAGTTCTTC
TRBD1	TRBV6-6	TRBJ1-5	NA	CASSVRTGGPDQPQHF	TGTGCCAGCAGTGTACGAACAGGGGGCCCAGATCAGCCCCAGCATTTT
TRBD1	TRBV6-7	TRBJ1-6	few	CASSYSTFDREGSPLHF	TGTGCCAGCAGTTACTCGACGTTCGACAGGGAAGGTTCACCCCTCCACTTT
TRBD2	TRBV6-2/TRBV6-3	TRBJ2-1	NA	CASSYSGGGGDEQFF	TGTGCCAGCAGTTATAGCGGGGGGGGAGGGGATGAGCAGTTCTTC
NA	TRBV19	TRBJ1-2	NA	CASGQLIQRNYGYTF	TGTGCCAGTGGTCAACTTATACAGAGAAACTATGGCTACACCTTC
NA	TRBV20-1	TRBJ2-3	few	CSARALEGGFPSTDTQYF	TGCAGTGCTAGGGCTCTGGAGGGGGGGTTTCCTAGCACAGATACGCAGTATTTT
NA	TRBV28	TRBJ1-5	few	CASSIPGARQPQHF	TGTGCCAGCAGTATTCCAGGGGCGCGACAGCCCCAGCATTTT
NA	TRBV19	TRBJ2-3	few	CASSIRRGRTDTQYF	TGTGCCAGTAGTATCCGGCGGGGCCGCACAGATACGCAGTATTTT
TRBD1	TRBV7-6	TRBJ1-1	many	CASSPGQGGGNTEAFF	TGTGCCAGCAGCCCGGGACAGGGAGGCGGGAACACTGAAGCTTTCTTT
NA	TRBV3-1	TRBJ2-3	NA	CASSPRRGFGGGHTQYF	TGTGCCAGCAGCCCCCGGCGGGGCTTCGGGGGCGGACATACGCAGTATTTT
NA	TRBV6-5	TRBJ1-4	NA	CASSYRVSNEKLFF	TGTGCCAGCAGTTACAGGGTTTCTAATGAAAAACTGTTTTTT
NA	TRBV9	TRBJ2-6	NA	CASSARFSGANVLTF	TGTGCCAGCAGCGCCCGCTTTTCTGGGGCCAACGTCCTGACTTTC
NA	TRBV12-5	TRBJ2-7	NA	CASGPTGTGTYEQYF	TGTGCTAGTGGTCCAACCGGGACGGGTACCTACGAGCAGTACTTC
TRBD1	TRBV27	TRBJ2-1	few	CASSFGTGVDEQFF	TGTGCCAGCAGTTTCGGGACAGGGGTGGATGAGCAGTTCTTC
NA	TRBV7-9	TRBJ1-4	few	CASSQGSSGEKLFF	TGTGCCAGCAGCCAGGGATCTTCGGGGGAAAAACTGTTTTTT
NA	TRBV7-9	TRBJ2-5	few	CASSLWDGETQYF	TGTGCCAGCAGCCTCTGGGATGGCGAGACCCAGTACTTC
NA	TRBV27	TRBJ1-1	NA	CASSSISEGPMNTEAFF	TGTGCCAGCAGTTCCATTTCAGAGGGCCCCATGAACACTGAAGCTTTCTTT
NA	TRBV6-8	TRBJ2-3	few	CASSLLPEVRGPTDTQYF	TGTGCCAGCAGTTTACTCCCCGAAGTTAGGGGACCCACAGATACGCAGTATTTT
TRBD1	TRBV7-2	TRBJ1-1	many	CASSSPGQGASLNTEAFF	TGTGCCAGCAGCTCCCCGGGACAGGGGGCTTCGTTGAACACTGAAGCTTTCTTT
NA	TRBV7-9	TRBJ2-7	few	CASSLISSSYEQYF	TGTGCCAGCAGCTTAATCTCCAGTTCCTACGAGCAGTACTTC
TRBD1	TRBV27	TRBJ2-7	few	CASSQGVAYEQYF	TGTGCCAGCAGTCAGGGGGTCGCCTACGAGCAGTACTTC
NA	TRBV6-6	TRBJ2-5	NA	CASSVGTDDQETQYF	TGTGCCAGCAGTGTCGGTACAGATGATCAAGAGACCCAGTACTTC
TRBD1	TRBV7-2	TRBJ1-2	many	CASSLVTGELYGYTF	TGTGCCAGCAGCTTAGTTACAGGGGAACTCTATGGCTACACCTTC
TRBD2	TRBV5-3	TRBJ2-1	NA	CASSPFWTSGPNEQFF	TGTGCCAGCAGCCCGTTTTGGACTAGCGGCCCTAATGAGCAGTTCTTC
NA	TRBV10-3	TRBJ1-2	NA	CAISEKKNGYTF	TGTGCCATCAGTGAAAAAAAAAATGGCTACACCTTC
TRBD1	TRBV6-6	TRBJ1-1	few	CASRQPGQGRTEAFF	TGTGCCAGCAGGCAACCGGGACAGGGAAGGACTGAAGCTTTCTTT
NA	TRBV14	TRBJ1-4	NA	CASSHPPTGLNEKLFF	TGTGCCAGCAGCCACCCGCCGACAGGCCTCAATGAAAAACTGTTTTTT
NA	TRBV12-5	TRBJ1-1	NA	CASGPTTDEAFF	TGTGCTAGTGGTCCCACGACAGATGAAGCTTTCTTT
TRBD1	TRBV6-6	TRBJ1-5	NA	CASSSPDRGYSNQPQHF	TGCGCCAGCAGTTCCCCGGACAGGGGTTATAGCAATCAGCCCCAGCATTTT
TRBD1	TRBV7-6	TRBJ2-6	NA	CASSLLVQGTVVSSGANVPTF	TGTGCCAGCAGCTTGCTTGTACAGGGGACAGTCGTCAGCTCTGGGGCCAACGTCCCGACTTTC
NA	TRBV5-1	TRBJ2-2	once	CASSPERMNTGELFF	TGCGCCAGCAGCCCGGAAAGAATGAACACCGGGGAGCTGTTTTTT
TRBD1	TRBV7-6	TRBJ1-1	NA	CASSWDRATEAFF	TGTGCCAGCAGCTGGGACAGGGCCACTGAAGCTTTCTTT
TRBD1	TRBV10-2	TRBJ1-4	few	CASRDRGQAGVSTNEKLFF	TGCGCCAGCAGAGACAGGGGGCAGGCGGGGGTTTCAACTAATGAAAAACTGTTTTTT
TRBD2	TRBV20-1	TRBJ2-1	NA	CSAPPSGDKEQFF	TGCAGTGCACCCCCTAGCGGGGATAAAGAGCAGTTCTTC
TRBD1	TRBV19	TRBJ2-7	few	CASSSRDRGNYEQYF	TGTGCCAGTAGTTCCCGGGACAGGGGGAACTACGAGCAGTACTTC
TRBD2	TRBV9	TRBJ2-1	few	CASSVVAGGYNEQFF	TGTGCCAGCAGCGTGGTTGCGGGGGGTTACAATGAGCAGTTCTTC
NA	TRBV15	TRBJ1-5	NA	CATSRDNQPQHF	TGTGCCACCAGCAGAGACAATCAGCCCCAGCATTTT